This TCR beta chain was identified during a study of shared clonotypes between healthy human individuals. Background on the study: The cohort had a couple of women and a few men, ages 18 to 49.

To note about this clone: Its antigen is currently unknown.

Findings of the study overall: The genetic and exposure-history diversity represented was limited by few donors. Non-shared clonotypes displayed generation probabilities falling below those of clonotypes present in all four donors. For sorted subsets, rarefaction showed incomplete sequencing despite large depth.

Per germline, CDR1 ENHRY and CDR2 SYGVKD. This CDR3 is built from 13 residues. V lost 8 bases, J lost 5 bases, and 5 bases stayed unmatched. Produced via immunoSEQ multiplex PCR; TCRdb's table is partial and in-frame only. In the table there are roughly 520,000 clones, roughly 95% of which are singletons. The sequence derives from a woman in her twenties or thirties in good health. The rearrangement joins TRBV10-3 to TRBJ2-1; TRBD2 agrees at 8 bases. Sample: naive CD4+ T cells sorted from blood. Subset given: CD45RA+ positively selected. CDR3: CAIGFSGDNEQFF. DNA of the CDR3: TGTGCCATCGGGTTTAGCGGGGACAATGAGCAGTTCTTC.